Here is one T cell receptor (beta chain) with its context. The data were taken from a study of cytomegalovirus exposure and HLA in healthy donors. V gave up 5 bases and J gave up 5 bases; unmatched junction bases: 6. CDR3 size: 13 residues. CDR1 MNHEY and CDR2 SVGAGI come from the germline V gene. PCR involved 60 Vbeta and 13 Jbeta primers. The data were produced by immunoSEQ multiplex PCR, yet TCRdb's version contains in-frame clones alone and is incomplete. The sample holds fewer than 150,000 clones, about 73% seen once. This chain uses TRBV6-5 with TRBJ2-7, with 7 bases identical to TRBD1. Source material: PBMCs. The receptor's source is a woman aged 50 to 60 in good health and CMV-seropositive. CDR3: CASSNDRDNEQYF. The CDR3 DNA reads as TGTGCCAGCAGTAACGACAGGGACAACGAGCAGTACTTC.